This note documents a single TCR beta chain sequence. As yet, its antigen is unknown. The PCR contained 60 Vbeta and 13 Jbeta primers. TCRdb's copy holds only in-frame clones and misses some; the assay was immunoSEQ multiplex PCR. The repertoire has fewer than 200,000 clones, 81% of them found once; the top ten carry 3.4%. This sample was taken from a study of cytomegalovirus exposure and HLA in healthy donors. Study conclusions and caveats: Analysis was performed later, and it showed HLA-associated TCR beta chains to be more clonally expanded than equally common others.

The V end was cut by 5 bases, the J end by 8 bases, with 9 bases between. The CDR3 is 11 residues long. CDR1 LNHDA and CDR2 SQIVND come from the germline V gene (reference sequence). The genes are TRBV19 and TRBJ1-1; D is perhaps TRBD1 (6 bases). This TCR was recovered from a man in his forties in good health and CMV-seropositive. Specimen: PBMCs. CDR3 sequence: CASSPGTEAFF. In DNA form, the CDR3 reads TGTGCCAGTAGTCCCGGGACAGAAGCTTTCTTT.